This TCR beta chain was sequenced during a study of T cell responses to AZD1222 COVID-19 vaccine. Study-wide findings and caveats: White British donors predominated, females outnumbered males, and clonal diversity was possibly underestimated. Seropositivity was recorded at baseline in only a handful of AZD1222 recipients.

The CDR3 runs 13 residues. J lost 3 bases, V lost 5 bases, and 3 bases had no gene match. Germline V gene lookup returns CDR1 MNHEY and CDR2 SVGAGI. The table came from immunoSEQ multiplex PCR; TCRdb's copy has only in-frame clones and leaves some out. Among some 86,000 clones, around 90% were seen once, and the ten largest hold 5.2%. To note about this clone: Antigen specificity is unknown.

The chain carries TRBV6-5 and TRBJ2-7; 8 bases match TRBD2. The receptor comes from an adult in good health. The sample was peripheral blood, taken on day 0 of AZD1222 vaccination. CDR3 region: CASSSGSYYEQYF. The CDR3 nucleotides are TGTGCCAGCAGTAGCGGGAGTTACTACGAGCAGTACTTC.